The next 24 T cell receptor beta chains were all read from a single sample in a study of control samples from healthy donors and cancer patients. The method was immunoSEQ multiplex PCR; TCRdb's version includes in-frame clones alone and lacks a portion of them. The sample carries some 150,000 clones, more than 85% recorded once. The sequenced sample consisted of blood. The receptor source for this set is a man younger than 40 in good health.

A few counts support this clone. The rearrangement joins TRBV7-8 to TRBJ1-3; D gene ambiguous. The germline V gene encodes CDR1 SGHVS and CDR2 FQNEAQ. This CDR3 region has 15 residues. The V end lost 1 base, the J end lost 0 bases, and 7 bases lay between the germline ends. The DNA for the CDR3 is TGTGCCAGCAGCTTAGTTGTAGGCTCTGGAAACACCATATATTTT. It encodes CASSLVVGSGNTIYF.

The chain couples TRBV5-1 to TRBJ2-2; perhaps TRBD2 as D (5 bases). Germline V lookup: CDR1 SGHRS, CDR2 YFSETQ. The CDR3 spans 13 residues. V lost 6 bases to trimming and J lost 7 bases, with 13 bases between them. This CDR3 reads CASNRAGGGELFF. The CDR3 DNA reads TGCGCCAGCAATCGAGCAGGAGGCGGGGAGCTGTTTTTT.

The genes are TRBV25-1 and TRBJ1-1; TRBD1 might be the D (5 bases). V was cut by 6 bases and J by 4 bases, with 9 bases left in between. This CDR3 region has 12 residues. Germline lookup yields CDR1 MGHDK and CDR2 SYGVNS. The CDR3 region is CASSPGTTEAFF. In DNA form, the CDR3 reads TGTGCCAGCAGCCCAGGGACCACTGAAGCTTTCTTT.

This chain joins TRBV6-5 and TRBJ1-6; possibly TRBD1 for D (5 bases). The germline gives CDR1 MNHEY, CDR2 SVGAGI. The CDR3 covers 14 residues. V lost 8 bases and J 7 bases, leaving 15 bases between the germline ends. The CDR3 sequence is CASGTGRRNSPLHF. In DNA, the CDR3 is TGTGCCAGCGGTACAGGTCGGCGGAATTCACCCCTCCACTTT.

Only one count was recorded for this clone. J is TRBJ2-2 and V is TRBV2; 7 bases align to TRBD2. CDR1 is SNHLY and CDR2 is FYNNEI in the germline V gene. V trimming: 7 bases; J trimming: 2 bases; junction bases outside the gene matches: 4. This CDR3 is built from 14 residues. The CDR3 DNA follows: TGTGCCAGCAATCCTAGCGGAAACACCGGGGAGCTGTTTTTT. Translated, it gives CASNPSGNTGELFF.

CDR3 nucleotides: TGTGCCAGCAGCTCGACTACCGCAGGGGATTCTCGCGGCTACACCTTC. Its translation: CASSSTTAGDSRGYTF. This chain links TRBV7-9 with TRBJ1-2; D perhaps matches TRBD1 (6 bases). Germline CDR1 reads SEHNR; CDR2 reads FQNEAQ (reference sequence). The CDR3 has 16 amino acids. V lost 4 bases and J lost 8, with 23 bases in between.

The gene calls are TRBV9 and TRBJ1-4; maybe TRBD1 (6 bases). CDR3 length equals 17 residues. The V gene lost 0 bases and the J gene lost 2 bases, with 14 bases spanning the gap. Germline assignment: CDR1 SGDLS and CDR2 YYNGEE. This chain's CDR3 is CASSVGTGSVTNEKLFF. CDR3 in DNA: TGTGCCAGCAGCGTAGGAACAGGGTCGGTGACTAATGAAAAACTGTTTTTT.

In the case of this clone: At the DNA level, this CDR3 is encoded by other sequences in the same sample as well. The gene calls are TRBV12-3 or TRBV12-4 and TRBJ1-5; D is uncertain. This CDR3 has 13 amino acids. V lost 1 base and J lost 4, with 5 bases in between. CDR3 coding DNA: TGTGCCAGCAGTTTAGGAAGAAATCAGCCCCAGCATTTT. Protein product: CASSLGRNQPQHF.

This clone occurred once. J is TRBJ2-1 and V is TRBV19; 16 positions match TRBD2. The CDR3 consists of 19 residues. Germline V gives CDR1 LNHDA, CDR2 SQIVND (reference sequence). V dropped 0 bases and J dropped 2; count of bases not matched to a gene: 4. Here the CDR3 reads CASSIEGLAGGSTYNEQFF. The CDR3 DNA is TGTGCCAGTAGTATAGAGGGACTAGCGGGGGGGTCTACCTACAATGAGCAGTTCTTC.

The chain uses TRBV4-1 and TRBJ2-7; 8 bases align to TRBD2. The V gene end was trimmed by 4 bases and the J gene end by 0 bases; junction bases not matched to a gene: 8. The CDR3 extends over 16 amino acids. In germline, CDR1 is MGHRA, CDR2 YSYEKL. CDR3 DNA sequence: TGCGCCAGCAGCCCCACTAGCGGCAAGAGCTCCTACGAGCAGTACTTC. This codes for CASSPTSGKSSYEQYF.

The CDR3 is CASSYDSLDPYEQYF. The CDR3 DNA sequence: TGTGCCAGCAGTTACGACAGCCTAGACCCCTACGAGCAGTACTTC. The chain recombines TRBV6-6 with TRBJ2-7, with D maybe TRBD1 (5 bases). V was cut by 2 bases and J by 2 bases, with 13 bases left in between. The CDR3 loop spans 15 amino acids. Per germline, CDR1 MNHNY and CDR2 SVGAGI (reference sequence).

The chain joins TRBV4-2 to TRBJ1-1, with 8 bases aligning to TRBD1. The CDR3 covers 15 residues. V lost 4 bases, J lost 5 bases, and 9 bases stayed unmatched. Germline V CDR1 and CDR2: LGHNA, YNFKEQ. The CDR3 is CASSPPRGPDTEAFF. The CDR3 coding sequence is TGTGCCAGCAGCCCCCCCAGGGGGCCGGATACTGAAGCTTTCTTT.

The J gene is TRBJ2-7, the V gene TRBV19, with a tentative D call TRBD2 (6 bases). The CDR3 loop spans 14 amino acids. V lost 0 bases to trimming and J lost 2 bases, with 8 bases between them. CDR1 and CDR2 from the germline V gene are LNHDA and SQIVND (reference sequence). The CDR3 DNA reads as TGTGCCAGTAGTATAGATCGGGGGACCTACGAGCAGTACTTC. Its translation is CASSIDRGTYEQYF.

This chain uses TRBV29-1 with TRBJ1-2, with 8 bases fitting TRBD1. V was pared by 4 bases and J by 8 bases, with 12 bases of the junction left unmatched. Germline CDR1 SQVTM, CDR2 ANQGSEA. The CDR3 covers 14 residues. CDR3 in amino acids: CSVGGRGRFAGYTF. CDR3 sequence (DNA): TGCAGCGTTGGAGGCAGGGGGCGGTTCGCCGGCTACACCTTC.

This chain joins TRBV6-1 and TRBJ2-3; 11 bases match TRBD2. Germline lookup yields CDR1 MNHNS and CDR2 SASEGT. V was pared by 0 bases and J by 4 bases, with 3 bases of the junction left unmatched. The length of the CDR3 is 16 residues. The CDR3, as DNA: TGTGCCAGCAGTGAAGCGACTAGCGGGGAGCCAGATACGCAGTATTTT. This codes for CASSEATSGEPDTQYF.

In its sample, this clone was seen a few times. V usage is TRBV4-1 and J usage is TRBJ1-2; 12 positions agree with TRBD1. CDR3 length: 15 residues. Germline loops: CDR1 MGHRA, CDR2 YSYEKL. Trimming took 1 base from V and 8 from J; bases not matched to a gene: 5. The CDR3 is CASSQVAGTGGGYTF. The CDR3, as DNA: TGCGCCAGCAGCCAAGTGGCCGGGACAGGGGGCGGCTACACCTTC.

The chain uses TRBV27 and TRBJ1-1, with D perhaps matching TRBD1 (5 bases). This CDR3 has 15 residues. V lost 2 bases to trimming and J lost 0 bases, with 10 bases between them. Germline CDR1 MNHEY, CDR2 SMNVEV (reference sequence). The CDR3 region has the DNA TGTGCCAGCAGTTTAACCCGGACACTGAACACTGAAGCTTTCTTT. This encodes CASSLTRTLNTEAFF.

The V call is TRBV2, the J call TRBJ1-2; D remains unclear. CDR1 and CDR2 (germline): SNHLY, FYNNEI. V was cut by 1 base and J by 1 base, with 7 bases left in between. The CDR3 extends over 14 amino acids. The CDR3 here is CASSEGDFNYGYTF. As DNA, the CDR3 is TGTGCCAGCAGTGAAGGCGACTTTAACTATGGCTACACCTTC. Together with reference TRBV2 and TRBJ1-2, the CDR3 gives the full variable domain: EPEVTQTPSHQVTQMGQEVILRCVPISNHLYFYWYRQILGQKVEFLVSFYNNEISEKSEIFDDQFSVERPDGSNFTLKIRSTKLEDSAMYFCASSEGDFNYGYTFGSGTRLTVV.

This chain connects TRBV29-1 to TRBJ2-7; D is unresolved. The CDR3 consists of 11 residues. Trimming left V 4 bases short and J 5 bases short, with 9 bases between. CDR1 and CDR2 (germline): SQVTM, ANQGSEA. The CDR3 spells CSVASWDEQYF. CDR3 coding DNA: TGCAGCGTTGCCAGCTGGGACGAGCAGTACTTC.

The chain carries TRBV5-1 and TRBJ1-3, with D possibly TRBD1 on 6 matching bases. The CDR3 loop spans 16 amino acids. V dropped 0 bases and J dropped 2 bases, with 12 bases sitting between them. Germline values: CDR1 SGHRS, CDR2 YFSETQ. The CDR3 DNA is TGCGCCAGCAGCTTGGAGGGGCAGGGGACTGGAAACACCATATATTTT. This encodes CASSLEGQGTGNTIYF.

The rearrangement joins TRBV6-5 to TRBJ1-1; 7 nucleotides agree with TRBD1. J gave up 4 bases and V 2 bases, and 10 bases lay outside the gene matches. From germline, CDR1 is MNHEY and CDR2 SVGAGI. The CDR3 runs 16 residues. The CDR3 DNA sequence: TGTGCCAGCAGTTACCTCGTGGCAGGGGGTTTCACTGAAGCTTTCTTT. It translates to CASSYLVAGGFTEAFF.

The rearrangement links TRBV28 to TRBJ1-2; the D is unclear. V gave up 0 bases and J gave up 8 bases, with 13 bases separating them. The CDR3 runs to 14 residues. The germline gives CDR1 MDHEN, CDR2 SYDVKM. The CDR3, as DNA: TGTGCCAGCAGTTTATGGACTGAGGAGGGCGGCTACACCTTC. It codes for CASSLWTEEGGYTF.

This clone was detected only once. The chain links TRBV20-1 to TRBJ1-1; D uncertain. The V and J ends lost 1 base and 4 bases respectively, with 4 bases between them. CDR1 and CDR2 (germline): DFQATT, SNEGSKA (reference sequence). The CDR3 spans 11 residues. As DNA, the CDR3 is TGCAGTGCTAGAGTGCGCACTGAAGCTTTCTTT. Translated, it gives CSARVRTEAFF.

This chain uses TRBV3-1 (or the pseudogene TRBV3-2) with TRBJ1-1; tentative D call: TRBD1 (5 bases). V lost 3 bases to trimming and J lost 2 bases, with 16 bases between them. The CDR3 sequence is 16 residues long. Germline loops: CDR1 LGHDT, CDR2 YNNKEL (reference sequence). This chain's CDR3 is CASSQLIGTGNTEAFF. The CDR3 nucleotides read TGTGCCAGCAGCCAGTTAATTGGGACGGGTAACACTGAAGCTTTCTTT.